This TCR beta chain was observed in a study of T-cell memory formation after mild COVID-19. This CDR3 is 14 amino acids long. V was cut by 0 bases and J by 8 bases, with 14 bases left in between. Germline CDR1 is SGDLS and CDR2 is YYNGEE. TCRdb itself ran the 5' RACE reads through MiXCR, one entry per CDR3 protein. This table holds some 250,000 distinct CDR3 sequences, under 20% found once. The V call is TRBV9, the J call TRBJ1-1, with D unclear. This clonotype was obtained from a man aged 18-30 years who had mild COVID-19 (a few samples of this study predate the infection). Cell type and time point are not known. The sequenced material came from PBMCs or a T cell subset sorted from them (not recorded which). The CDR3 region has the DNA TGTGCCAGCAGCGTAGCCCCCCGGGTCTCCGAAGCTTTCTTT. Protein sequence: CASSVAPRVSEAFF.